This entry lists 19 T cell receptor beta chains sequenced from one sample in a study of cytomegalovirus exposure and HLA in healthy donors. PCR was performed using 60 Vbeta and 13 Jbeta primers. Some clones are missing from TCRdb's copy, which holds only in-frame ones; the method was immunoSEQ multiplex PCR. Of 200,000 to 250,000 clones in the sample, less than 85% were seen once. Input material: PBMCs. These receptors were obtained from a man aged 18 to 30 in good health and CMV-seronegative.

The genes are TRBV19 and TRBJ2-4; D uncertain. The CDR3 consists of 14 residues. Between the trimmed V and J ends, which lost 8 bases and 1 base, there was a span of 12 bases. Germline assignment: CDR1 LNHDA and CDR2 SQIVND (reference sequence). CDR3 DNA: TGTGCCAGTGGAGACGGAACCGCCAAAAACATTCAGTACTTC. Translated: CASGDGTAKNIQYF.

The CDR3 region has the DNA TGTGCCAGCAGTTTAGGCTCATTCCCACCCTACGAGCAGTACTTC. Amino acids: CASSLGSFPPYEQYF. This chain joins TRBV27 and TRBJ2-7; D gene unclear. The ends were cut back, 2 bases at V and 2 bases at J, with 13 bases in the middle. CDR3 length: 15 residues. Germline V gives CDR1 MNHEY, CDR2 SMNVEV (reference sequence).

The chain joins TRBV19 to TRBJ1-2; 7 nucleotides line up with TRBD1. The CDR3 covers 14 residues. Trimming cost V 6 bases and J 0 bases; bases outside gene matches: 4. Germline CDR1 LNHDA, CDR2 SQIVND (reference sequence). The CDR3 region has the DNA TGTGCCAGTAGCCATGGGACAGCTAACTATGGCTACACCTTC. This sequence encodes CASSHGTANYGYTF.

The chain carries TRBV30 and TRBJ2-5, with TRBD2 matching over 8 bases. This CDR3 contains 15 residues. Germline CDR1 is GTSNPN and CDR2 is SVGIG (reference sequence). V was clipped by 3 bases and J by 5 bases; unmatched bases: 11. CDR3 amino acids: CAWRGREGRVETQYF. CDR3 nucleotides: TGTGCCTGGAGGGGACGGGAGGGCCGGGTGGAGACCCAGTACTTC.

This clone has only one observation. The chain is built from TRBV28 and TRBJ1-5, with D possibly being TRBD1 (5 bases). In germline, CDR1 is MDHEN, CDR2 SYDVKM. CDR3 length equals 16 residues. V was cut by 4 bases and J by 5 bases, with 18 bases left in between. This CDR3 is CASSYTVNRMDQPQHF. DNA of the CDR3: TGTGCCAGCAGTTATACCGTTAACAGGATGGATCAGCCCCAGCATTTT. The full variable domain, with the rest looked up from reference TRBV28 and TRBJ1-5, is DVKVTQSSRYLVKRTGEKVFLECVQDMDHENMFWYRQDPGLGLRLIYFSYDVKMKEKGDIPEGYSVSREKKERFSLILESASTNQTSMYLCASSYTVNRMDQPQHFGDGTRLSIL.

This chain links TRBV5-4 with TRBJ2-2, with 10 nucleotides matching TRBD2. CDR1 and CDR2 from the germline V gene are SGHNT and YYREEE (reference sequence). The CDR3 loop spans 16 amino acids. The V segment lost 2 bases and the J segment 2 bases; nucleotides outside the gene matches: 3. Here the CDR3 reads CASSLSGRENTGELFF. The CDR3 DNA follows: TGTGCCAGCAGCTTAAGCGGGAGGGAAAACACCGGGGAGCTGTTTTTT.

The genes are TRBV9 and TRBJ1-2, with unresolved D. V was cut by 0 bases and J by 0 bases, with 9 bases left in between. In germline, CDR1 is SGDLS, CDR2 YYNGEE. The CDR3 extends over 15 amino acids. CDR3 coding DNA: TGTGCCAGCAGCGTAGATGTGGCAGCTAACTATGGCTACACCTTC. This sequence encodes CASSVDVAANYGYTF.

The V gene is TRBV6-5, the J gene TRBJ2-1, with D possibly matching TRBD2 (6 bases). V lost 2 bases and J lost 8, with 13 bases in between. Per germline, CDR1 MNHEY and CDR2 SVGAGI. The CDR3 contains 14 residues. The CDR3 DNA follows: TGTGCCAGCAGTTACAACTATCGCGGGGATGAGCAGTTCTTC. It translates to CASSYNYRGDEQFF.

This chain links TRBV28 with TRBJ1-1, with D maybe TRBD1 (5 bases). The CDR3 extends over 14 amino acids. V was shortened by 2 bases and J by 1 base, with 8 bases between the two germline ends. From germline, CDR1 is MDHEN and CDR2 SYDVKM. In nucleotides, the CDR3 is TGTGCCAGCAGTTTACCAGGGAAGAACACTGAAGCTTTCTTT. This sequence encodes CASSLPGKNTEAFF.

Concerning this clone itself: A read error may produce the germline difference seen at one junction end. The sample has other DNA sequences that encode this CDR3 too. V usage is TRBV28 and J usage is TRBJ1-5; D ambiguous. Germline V gene lookup returns CDR1 MDHEN and CDR2 SYDVKM. The CDR3 has 11 amino acids. Written as DNA, the CDR3 is TGCGCCAGCAGTTTATCCGAGACCCAGCATTTT. Encoded protein: CASSLSETQHF.

The CDR3 region has the DNA TGTGCCTGGAGTTCGACCTTAGCGGTCTCCTACAATGAGCAGTTCTTC. It codes for CAWSSTLAVSYNEQFF. V usage is TRBV30 and J usage is TRBJ2-1; TRBD2 is a possible D gene (6 bases). The CDR3 runs to 16 residues. Germline V lookup: CDR1 GTSNPN, CDR2 SVGIG (reference sequence). V lost 2 bases, J lost 0 bases, and 14 bases lay in between.

V is TRBV2 and J is TRBJ1-2; D is possibly TRBD1 (5 bases). The CDR3 totals 14 residues. V lost 6 bases and J lost 3, with 14 bases in between. Germline assignment: CDR1 SNHLY and CDR2 FYNNEI. CDR3 in amino acids: CASRGGGLYYGYTF. The CDR3 DNA sequence: TGTGCCAGCAGAGGTGGGGGACTCTACTATGGCTACACCTTC.

This clone appeared a single time. The chain joins TRBV30 to TRBJ2-7; D is ambiguous. Germline CDR1 and CDR2: GTSNPN and SVGIG (reference sequence). V lost 0 bases to trimming and J lost 4 bases, with 7 bases between them. The CDR3 spans 12 residues. The CDR3 DNA reads as TGTGCCTGGAGTGTATCCTTTTACGAGCAGTACTTC. It translates to CAWSVSFYEQYF.

V gene TRBV30 combines with J gene TRBJ2-1, with 9 bases lining up with TRBD1. The CDR3 spans 15 residues. The J segment lost 5 bases and the V segment lost 3 bases, leaving 8 bases of the junction unmatched. Germline CDR1 GTSNPN, CDR2 SVGIG (reference sequence). The CDR3 bases are TGTGCCTGGAGCGGCTGGGACAGGGTAAACAATGAGCAGTTCTTC. Protein: CAWSGWDRVNNEQFF.

The chain uses TRBV5-1 and TRBJ1-2; D is uncertain. The V end lost 4 bases, the J end lost 5 bases, and 12 bases lay between the germline ends. The CDR3 is made up of 13 amino acids. Germline V gene data show CDR1 as SGHRS and CDR2 as YFSETQ. The DNA of the CDR3 is TGCGCCAGCAGCACAGACACCTCTTATGGCTACACCTTC. This sequence encodes CASSTDTSYGYTF.

This clone was seen only a few times. J is TRBJ1-3 and V is TRBV30; 7 bases agree with TRBD1. CDR3 length equals 14 residues. In germline, CDR1 is GTSNPN, CDR2 SVGIG (reference sequence). Trimming at V came to 0 bases and at J to 4 bases, leaving 3 bases not matched to a gene. The CDR3 protein is CAWSVHRGGNTIYF. CDR3 nucleotides: TGTGCCTGGAGTGTACACAGGGGCGGAAACACCATATATTTT.

The V and J genes are TRBV9 and TRBJ2-2, with 9 positions matching TRBD1. Germline V lookup: CDR1 SGDLS, CDR2 YYNGEE. The CDR3 runs 15 residues. V trimming: 10 bases; J trimming: 5 bases; junction bases outside the gene matches: 12. CDR3: CAGPKQGAETGELFF. The DNA of the CDR3 is TGTGCCGGACCCAAACAGGGGGCAGAGACCGGGGAGCTGTTTTTT.

Only one count was recorded for this clone. The chain carries TRBV30 and TRBJ1-5; D gene uncertain. Germline lookup yields CDR1 GTSNPN and CDR2 SVGIG (reference sequence). CDR3 length equals 14 residues. V gave up 0 bases and J gave up 6 bases, with 12 bases separating them. The CDR3 reads CAWSVGPSPQPQHF. DNA of the CDR3: TGTGCCTGGAGTGTAGGCCCTAGCCCTCAGCCCCAGCATTTT.

V is TRBV9 and J is TRBJ2-2, with D possibly TRBD2 on 6 matching bases. V was cut by 0 bases and J by 1 base, with 10 bases left in between. Germline lookup yields CDR1 SGDLS and CDR2 YYNGEE. The CDR3 extends over 16 amino acids. Here the CDR3 reads CASSVEGGMNTGELFF. In DNA form, the CDR3 reads TGTGCCAGCAGCGTAGAAGGCGGGATGAACACCGGGGAGCTGTTTTTT. The full variable domain, with the rest looked up from reference TRBV9 and TRBJ2-2, is DSGVTQTPKHLITATGQRVTLRCSPRSGDLSVYWYQQSLDQGLQFLIQYYNGEERAKGNILERFSAQQFPDLHSELNLSSLELGDSALYFCASSVEGGMNTGELFFGEGSRLTVL.